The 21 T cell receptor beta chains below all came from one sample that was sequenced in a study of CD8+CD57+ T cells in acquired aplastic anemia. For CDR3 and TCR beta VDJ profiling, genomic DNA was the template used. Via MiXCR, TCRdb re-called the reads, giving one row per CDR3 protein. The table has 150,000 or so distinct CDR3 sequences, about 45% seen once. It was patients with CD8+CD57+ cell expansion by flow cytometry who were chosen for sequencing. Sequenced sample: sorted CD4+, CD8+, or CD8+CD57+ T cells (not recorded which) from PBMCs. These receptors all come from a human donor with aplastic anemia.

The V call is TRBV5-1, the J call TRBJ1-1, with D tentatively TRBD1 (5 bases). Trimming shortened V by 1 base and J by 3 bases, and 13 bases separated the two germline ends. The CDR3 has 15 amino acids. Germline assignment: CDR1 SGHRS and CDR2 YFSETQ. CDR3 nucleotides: TGCGCCAGCAGCTTGCGATCCGGAGGGGACACTGAAGCTTTCTTT. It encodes CASSLRSGGDTEAFF.

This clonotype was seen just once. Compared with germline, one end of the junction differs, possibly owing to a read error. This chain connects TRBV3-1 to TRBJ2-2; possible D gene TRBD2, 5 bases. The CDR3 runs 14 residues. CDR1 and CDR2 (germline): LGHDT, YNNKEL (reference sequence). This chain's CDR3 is CASRPGVDTGEPFF. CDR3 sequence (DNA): TGTGCCAGCAGGCCCGGAGTTGACACCGGGGAGCCGTTTTTT. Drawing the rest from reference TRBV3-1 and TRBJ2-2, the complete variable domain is DTAVSQTPKYLVTQMGNDKSIKCEQNLGHDTMYWYKQDSKKFLKIMFSYNNKELIINETVPNRFSPKSPDKAHLNLHINSLELGDSAVYFCASRPGVDTGEPFFGEGSRLTVL.

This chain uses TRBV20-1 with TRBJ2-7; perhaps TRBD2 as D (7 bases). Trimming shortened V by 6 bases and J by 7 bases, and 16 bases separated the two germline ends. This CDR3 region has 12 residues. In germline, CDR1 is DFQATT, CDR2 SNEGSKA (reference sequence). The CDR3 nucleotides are TGCAGTGCAGGGGGGGGCACGGCTGAGCAGTACTTC. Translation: CSAGGGTAEQYF.

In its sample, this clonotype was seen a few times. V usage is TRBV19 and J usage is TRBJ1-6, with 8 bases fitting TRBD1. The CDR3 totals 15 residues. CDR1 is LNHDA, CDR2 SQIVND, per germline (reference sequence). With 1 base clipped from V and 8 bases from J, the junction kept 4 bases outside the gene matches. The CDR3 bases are TGTGCCAGTAGTATAGGGGACAGGAGATATTCACCCCTCCACTTT. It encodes CASSIGDRRYSPLHF.

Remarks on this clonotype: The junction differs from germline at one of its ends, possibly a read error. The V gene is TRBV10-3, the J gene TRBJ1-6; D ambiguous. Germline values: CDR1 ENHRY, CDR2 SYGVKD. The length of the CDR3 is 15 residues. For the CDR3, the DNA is TGTGCCACCAGAATTACCTATGACGGTAATTCACCACTCCACTTT. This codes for CATRITYDGNSPLHF.

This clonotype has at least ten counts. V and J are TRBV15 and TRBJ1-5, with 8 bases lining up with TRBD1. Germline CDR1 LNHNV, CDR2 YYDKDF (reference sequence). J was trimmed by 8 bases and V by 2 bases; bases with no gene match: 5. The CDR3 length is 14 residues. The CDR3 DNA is TGTGCCACCAGCAGATCGGACAGGGAGGAGCCCCAGCATTTT. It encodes CATSRSDREEPQHF. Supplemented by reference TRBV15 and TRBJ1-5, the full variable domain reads DAMVIQNPRYQVTQFGKPVTLSCSQTLNHNVMYWYQQKSSQAPKLLFHYYDKDFNNEADTPDNFQSRRPNTSFCFLDIRSPGLGDTAMYLCATSRSDREEPQHFGDGTRLSIL.

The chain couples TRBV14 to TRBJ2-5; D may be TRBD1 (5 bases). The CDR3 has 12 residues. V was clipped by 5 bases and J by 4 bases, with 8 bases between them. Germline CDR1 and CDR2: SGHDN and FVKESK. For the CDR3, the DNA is TGTGCCAGCAGCAGGGGCCGAGAGACCCAGTACTTC. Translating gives CASSRGRETQYF.

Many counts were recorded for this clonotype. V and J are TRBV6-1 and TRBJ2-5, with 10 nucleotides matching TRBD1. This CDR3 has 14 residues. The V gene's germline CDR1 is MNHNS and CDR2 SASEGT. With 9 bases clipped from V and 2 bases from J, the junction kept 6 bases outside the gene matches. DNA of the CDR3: TGTGCCAGTGCGACAGGGGGCCTACAAGAGACCCAGTACTTC. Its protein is CASATGGLQETQYF.

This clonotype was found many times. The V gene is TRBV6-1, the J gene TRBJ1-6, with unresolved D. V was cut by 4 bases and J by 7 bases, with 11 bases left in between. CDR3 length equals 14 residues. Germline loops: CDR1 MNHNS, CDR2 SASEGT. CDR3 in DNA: TGTGCCAGCAGTGGGCGGTCCCTCAATTCACCCCTCCACTTT. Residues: CASSGRSLNSPLHF.

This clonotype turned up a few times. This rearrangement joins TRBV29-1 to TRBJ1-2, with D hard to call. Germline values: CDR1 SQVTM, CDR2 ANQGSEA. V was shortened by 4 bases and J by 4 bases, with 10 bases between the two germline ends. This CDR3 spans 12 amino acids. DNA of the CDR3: TGCAGCGTTGTGTCGGAGTTCTATGGCTACACCTTC. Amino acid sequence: CSVVSEFYGYTF.

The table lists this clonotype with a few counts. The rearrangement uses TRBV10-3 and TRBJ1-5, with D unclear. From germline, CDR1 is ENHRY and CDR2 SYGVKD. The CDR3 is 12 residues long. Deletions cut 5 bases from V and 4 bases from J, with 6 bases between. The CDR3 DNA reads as TGTGCCATCAGTTCAGATAATCAGCCCCAGCATTTT. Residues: CAISSDNQPQHF.

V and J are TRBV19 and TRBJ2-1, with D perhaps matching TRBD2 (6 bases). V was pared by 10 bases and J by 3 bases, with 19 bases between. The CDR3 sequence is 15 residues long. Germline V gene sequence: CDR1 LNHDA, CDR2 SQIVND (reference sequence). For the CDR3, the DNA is TGTGCCACAAAAGCGGGCCCAGGTAGCTACAATGAGCAGTTCTTC. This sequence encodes CATKAGPGSYNEQFF.

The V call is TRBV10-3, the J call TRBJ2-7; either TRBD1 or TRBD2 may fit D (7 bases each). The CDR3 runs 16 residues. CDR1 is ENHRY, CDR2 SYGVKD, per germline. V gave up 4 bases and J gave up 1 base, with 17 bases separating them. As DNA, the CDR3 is TGTGCCATCAGTGCAGGGGGGGGCAGGTATTCCTACGAGCAGTACTTC. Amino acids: CAISAGGGRYSYEQYF.

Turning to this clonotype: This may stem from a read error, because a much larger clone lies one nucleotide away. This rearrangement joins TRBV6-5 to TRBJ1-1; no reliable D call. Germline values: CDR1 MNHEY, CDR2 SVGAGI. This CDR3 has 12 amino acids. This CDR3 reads CASSSSGLQASF. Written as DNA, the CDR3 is TGTGCCAGCAGTTCCTCGGGCCTTCAAGCTTCCTTT.

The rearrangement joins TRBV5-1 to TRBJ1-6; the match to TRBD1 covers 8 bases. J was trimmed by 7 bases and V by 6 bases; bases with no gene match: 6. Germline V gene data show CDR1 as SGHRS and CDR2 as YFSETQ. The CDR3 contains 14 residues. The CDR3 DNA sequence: TGCGCCAGCAAACAGACAGGGGCGAATTCACCCCTCCACTTT. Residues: CASKQTGANSPLHF.

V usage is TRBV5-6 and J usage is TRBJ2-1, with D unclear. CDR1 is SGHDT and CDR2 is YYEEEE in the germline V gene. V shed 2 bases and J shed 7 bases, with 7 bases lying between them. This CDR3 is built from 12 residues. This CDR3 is CASSFYSNEQFF. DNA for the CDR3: TGTGCCAGCAGCTTTTATTCAAATGAGCAGTTCTTC.

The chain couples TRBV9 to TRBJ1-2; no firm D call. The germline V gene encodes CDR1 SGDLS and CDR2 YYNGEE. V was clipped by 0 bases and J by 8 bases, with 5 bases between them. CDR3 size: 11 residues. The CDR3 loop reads CASSVAGGYTF. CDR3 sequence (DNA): TGTGCCAGCAGCGTAGCGGGCGGCTACACCTTC.

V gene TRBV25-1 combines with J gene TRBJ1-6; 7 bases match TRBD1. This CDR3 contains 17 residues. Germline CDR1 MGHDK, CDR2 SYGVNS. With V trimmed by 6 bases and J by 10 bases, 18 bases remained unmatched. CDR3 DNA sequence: TGTGCCAGCAGGGACCCGGGACAGACACTTCCAGGATCACCCCTCCACTTT. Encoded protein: CASRDPGQTLPGSPLHF.

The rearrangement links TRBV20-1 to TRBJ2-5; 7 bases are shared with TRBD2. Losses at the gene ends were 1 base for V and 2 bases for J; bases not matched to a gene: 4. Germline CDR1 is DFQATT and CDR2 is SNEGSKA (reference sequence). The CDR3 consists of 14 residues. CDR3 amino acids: CSARVGGRQETQYF. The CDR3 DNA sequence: TGCAGTGCTAGAGTGGGGGGGAGACAAGAGACCCAGTACTTC.

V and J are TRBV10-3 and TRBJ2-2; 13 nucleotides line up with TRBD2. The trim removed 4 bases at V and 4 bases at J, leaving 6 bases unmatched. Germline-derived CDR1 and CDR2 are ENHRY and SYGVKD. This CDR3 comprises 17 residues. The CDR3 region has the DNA TGTGCCATCAGTGGGGGGACTAGCGGGACAAGCACCGGGGAGCTGTTTTTT. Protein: CAISGGTSGTSTGELFF.

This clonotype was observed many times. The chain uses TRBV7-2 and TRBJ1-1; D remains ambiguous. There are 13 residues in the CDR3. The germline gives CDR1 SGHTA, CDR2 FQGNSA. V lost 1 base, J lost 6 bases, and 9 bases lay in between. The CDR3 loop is CASSLDWKAEAFF. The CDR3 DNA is TGTGCCAGCAGCTTAGACTGGAAGGCTGAAGCTTTCTTT. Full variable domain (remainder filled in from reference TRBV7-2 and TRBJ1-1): GAGVSQSPSNKVTEKGKDVELRCDPISGHTALYWYRQSLGQGLEFLIYFQGNSAPDKSGLPSDRFSAERTGGSVSTLTIQRTQQEDSAVYLCASSLDWKAEAFFGQGTRLTVV.